These 10 T cell receptor beta chains originate from one sample sequenced in a study of T cells in Graves' hyperthyroidism and ophthalmopathy. Regions amplified from RNA transcripts were the TCR beta CDR3 regions. HTBI primers were employed in a first-round RT-PCR of the TCR CDR3. TCRdb processed the multiplex PCR reads anew with MiXCR; each CDR3 protein has one entry. The table records some 300,000 distinct CDR3 sequences, approximately 15% of them present only once. Sample: blood. The receptors derive from a man aged 25-45 years with Graves' hyperthyroidism.

This clonotype has at least ten counts. V gene TRBV30 combines with J gene TRBJ1-1, with 7 bases that match TRBD1. After removal of 3 bases from V and 1 base from J, the junction contained 8 bases not matched to a gene. This CDR3 is built from 15 residues. The germline V gene has CDR1 GTSNPN and CDR2 SVGIG (reference sequence). In DNA form, the CDR3 reads TGTGCCTGGAGCAATGATAGGGGGCGGAACACTGAAGCTTTCTTT. Residues: CAWSNDRGRNTEAFF.

This rearrangement joins TRBV5-1 to TRBJ1-1; possible D gene TRBD1, 6 bases. The V end was cut by 0 bases, the J end by 0 bases, with 9 bases between. Looked up from germline, CDR1 is SGHRS and CDR2 is YFSETQ. This CDR3 has 15 residues. The CDR3: CASSLAGQMNTEAFF. Written as DNA, the CDR3 is TGCGCCAGCAGCTTGGCCGGACAGATGAACACTGAAGCTTTCTTT. Looking up the rest from reference TRBV5-1 and TRBJ1-1 gives the full variable domain: KAGVTQTPRYLIKTRGQQVTLSCSPISGHRSVSWYQQTPGQGLQFLFEYFSETQRNKGNFPGRFSGRQFSNSRSEMNVSTLELGDSALYLCASSLAGQMNTEAFFGQGTRLTVV.

J is TRBJ2-7 and V is TRBV4-1; 9 positions match TRBD1. CDR1 and CDR2 (germline): MGHRA, YSYEKL. The CDR3 is 15 residues long. Losses at the gene ends were 3 bases for V and 5 bases for J; bases not matched to a gene: 8. The chain's CDR3 is CASSHSGTGLHEQYF. CDR3 DNA: TGCGCCAGCAGCCATTCCGGGACAGGGTTGCACGAGCAGTACTTC.

In the case of this clonotype: A read error may be the cause here, since a much bigger clone is one base away. The rearrangement joins TRBV20-1 to TRBJ2-6, with D unclear. Deletions cut 5 bases from V and 2 bases from J, with 10 bases between. This CDR3 has 14 residues. Germline V gene data show CDR1 as DFQATT and CDR2 as SNEGSKA (reference sequence). The CDR3 coding sequence is TGCAGTGCTCTTCAGCTCCCTGGGGCCAACGTCCTGACTTTC. Translating gives CSALQLPGANVLTF.

This clonotype has ten or more counts. This chain links TRBV6-1 with TRBJ2-7; no firm D call. From germline, CDR1 is MNHNS and CDR2 SASEGT. Trimming stripped 4 bases from V and 5 bases from J, with 12 bases between. The CDR3 loop spans 13 amino acids. CDR3 sequence reads: CASSVWGLHEQYF. Written as DNA, the CDR3 is TGTGCCAGCAGTGTGTGGGGTCTCCACGAGCAGTACTTC.

This chain links TRBV2 with TRBJ2-1, with no clear D. The ends were cut back, 3 bases at V and 2 bases at J, with 5 bases in the middle. This CDR3 has 13 amino acids. The germline CDR1 and CDR2 sequences are SNHLY and FYNNEI. The CDR3 loop is CASSDKTYNEQFF. CDR3 nucleotides: TGTGCCAGCAGTGATAAGACCTACAATGAGCAGTTCTTC. Drawing the rest from reference TRBV2 and TRBJ2-1, the complete variable domain is EPEVTQTPSHQVTQMGQEVILRCVPISNHLYFYWYRQILGQKVEFLVSFYNNEISEKSEIFDDQFSVERPDGSNFTLKIRSTKLEDSAMYFCASSDKTYNEQFFGPGTRLTVL.

This chain uses TRBV11-2 with TRBJ2-3, with TRBD2 matching 7 bases. The CDR3 has 15 residues. V was pared by 3 bases and J by 2 bases, with 5 bases of the junction left unmatched. Germline assignment: CDR1 SGHAT and CDR2 FQNNGV. CDR3 nucleotides: TGTGCCAGCAGCTTGATCAGCGGGACCACAGATACGCAGTATTTT. This gives the protein CASSLISGTTDTQYF.

Worth noting for this clonotype: A much larger clonotype is one base distant, so this may be a read error. This rearrangement joins TRBV20-1 to TRBJ2-5; TRBD1 aligns across 10 bases. V shed 4 bases, J shed 13 bases, and the junction held 18 bases outside the gene matches. Germline-derived CDR1 and CDR2 are DFQATT and SNEGSKA (reference sequence). The CDR3 is made up of 15 amino acids. CDR3 region: CSAMRPRDRGTARYF. CDR3 bases: TGCAGTGCTATGCGACCTCGGGACAGGGGTACGGCCCGGTACTTC.

The rearrangement links TRBV12-3 or TRBV12-4 to TRBJ1-6; D not resolved. The CDR3 runs to 13 residues. Between the trimmed V and J ends, which lost 3 bases and 5 bases, there was a span of 5 bases. The CDR3 DNA reads as TGTGCCAGCAGTTTCCCTCATAATTCACCCCTCCACTTT. This gives the protein CASSFPHNSPLHF.

Concerning this clonotype itself: With a much larger clone just one base away, this may be a read error. The V and J genes are TRBV6-1 and TRBJ1-5; maybe TRBD1 (5 bases). The CDR3 has 15 amino acids. Trimming took off 11 bases at V and 0 bases at J, with 17 bases between the two ends. Germline V lookup: CDR1 MNHNS, CDR2 SASEGT. CDR3 amino acids: CACEGNIYSNQPQHF. The CDR3, as DNA: TGTGCCTGCGAGGGGAACATCTATAGCAATCAGCCCCAGCATTTT.